Sequencing of this T cell receptor beta chain was carried out in a study of regulatory T cells in long-lasting Graves disease. HTBI primers from iRepertoire and Arm-PCR of CDR3 regions yielded the TCR beta libraries. TCRdb re-analysed the multiplex PCR reads in MiXCR, keeping a single row per CDR3 protein. The data contain almost 350,000 distinct CDR3 sequences, around a fifth of them singletons. This clonotype occurred a few times. The antigen is not known. A single base separates this from a much larger clone, so it may be a read error. General study points: Researchers examined only peripheral blood and not thyroid tissue.

Sample time point: persistent/refractory GD, antithyroid drugs over 5 years with positive TRAb. Isolated PBMC RNA provided the starting material for the TCR library. The sequence was obtained from a female donor with Graves disease. Here the sequenced sample was peripheral blood mononuclear cells (PBMCs), taken when the disease was refractory, from a patient treated with antithyroid drugs.

CDR3 residues: CASRPGANVLTF. The CDR3 DNA follows: TGTGCCAGCAGACCTGGGGCCAACGTCCTGACTTTC. This chain uses TRBV6-2 or TRBV6-3 with TRBJ2-6; D remains unclear. Germline-derived CDR1 and CDR2 are MNHEY and SVGEGT. The CDR3 consists of 12 residues. The V and J ends lost 6 bases and 2 bases respectively, with 2 bases between them.